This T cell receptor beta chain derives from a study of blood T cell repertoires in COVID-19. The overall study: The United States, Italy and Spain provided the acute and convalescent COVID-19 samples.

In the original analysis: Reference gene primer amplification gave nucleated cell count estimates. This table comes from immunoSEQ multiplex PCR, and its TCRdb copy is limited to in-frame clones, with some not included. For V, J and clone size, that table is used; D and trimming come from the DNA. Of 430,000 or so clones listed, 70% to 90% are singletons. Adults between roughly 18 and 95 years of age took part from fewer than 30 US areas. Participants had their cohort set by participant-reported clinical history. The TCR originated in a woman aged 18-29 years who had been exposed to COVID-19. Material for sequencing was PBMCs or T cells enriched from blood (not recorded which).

The CDR3 DNA reads TGTGCCAGCAGCTGGACCAGCGGGGGGAGGGAGCAGTACTTC. It specifies CASSWTSGGREQYF. This chain joins TRBV7-2 and TRBJ2-7, with 9 bases aligning to TRBD2. Looked up from germline, CDR1 is SGHTA and CDR2 is FQGNSA. V trimming: 4 bases; J trimming: 7 bases; junction bases outside the gene matches: 8. This CDR3 contains 14 residues.